The sequence of this T cell receptor beta chain was determined in a study of neurological immune-mediated disorders. Broader study findings: Private repertoires in all groups were suggested, as expanded clones shared no CDR3 amino acid sequences across subjects. The greatest TCR clonal expansion appeared in HTLV-1-associated myelopathy and the smallest, falling below healthy controls, in multiple sclerosis.

The cDNA was synthesized by means of template-switch 5'RACE, which was carried out with 10-nucleotide random UMIs. TCRdb used MiXCR to reprocess the 5' RACE reads, holding one entry per CDR3 protein. This table has 93,000 or so distinct CDR3 sequences, about a tenth appearing once. In regard to this clonotype: What it binds is not known.

The time point: longitudinal time-point 3. Unsorted libraries were generated from 2 million PBMCs. These cells had been stored in RNAlater at -80 C. J was trimmed by 10 bases and V by 3 bases; bases with no gene match: 4. Germline CDR1 is DFQATT and CDR2 is SNEGSKA (reference sequence). CDR3 length equals 13 residues. The material sequenced was PBMCs. The receptor's source is a female donor with HTLV-1-associated myelopathy (HAM/TSP). The chain employs TRBV20-1 and TRBJ1-6, with 9 bases matching TRBD1. For the CDR3, the DNA is TGCAGTGCTAGGGGGACAGGGCGGTCACCCCTCCACTTT. This encodes CSARGTGRSPLHF.